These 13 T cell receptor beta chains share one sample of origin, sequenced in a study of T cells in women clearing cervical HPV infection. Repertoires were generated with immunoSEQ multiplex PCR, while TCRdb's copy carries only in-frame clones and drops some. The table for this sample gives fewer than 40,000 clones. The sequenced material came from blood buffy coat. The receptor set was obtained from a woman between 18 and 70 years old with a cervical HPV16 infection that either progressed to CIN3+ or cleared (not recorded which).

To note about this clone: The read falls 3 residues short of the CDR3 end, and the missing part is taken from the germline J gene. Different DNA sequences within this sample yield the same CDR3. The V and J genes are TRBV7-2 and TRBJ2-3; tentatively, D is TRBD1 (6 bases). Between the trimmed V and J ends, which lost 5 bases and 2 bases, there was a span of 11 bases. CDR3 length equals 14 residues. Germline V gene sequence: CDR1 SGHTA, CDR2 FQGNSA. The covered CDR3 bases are TGTGCCAGCAGCCTAACAGGGTCCACAGATACG. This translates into CASSLTGSTDT. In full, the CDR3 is CASSLTGSTDTQYF.

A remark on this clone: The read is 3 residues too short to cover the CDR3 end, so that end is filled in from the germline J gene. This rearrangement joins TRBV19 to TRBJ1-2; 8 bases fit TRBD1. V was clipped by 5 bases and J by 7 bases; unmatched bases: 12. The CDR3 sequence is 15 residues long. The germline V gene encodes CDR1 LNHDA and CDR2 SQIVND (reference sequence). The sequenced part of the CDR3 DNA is TGTGCCAGTAGTCCGGGGACAGGTAATTTCCGTGGC. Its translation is CASSPGTGNFRG. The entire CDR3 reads CASSPGTGNFRGYTF.

The CDR3 spells CSAERGTGYTF. The sequenced CDR3 bases are TGCAGCGCCGAGCGGGGAACAGGC. The J gene is TRBJ1-2, the V gene TRBV29-1; D is unclear. The read finishes 3 residues shy of the CDR3 end, and the germline J gene is used to complete it. Germline CDR1 and CDR2: SQVTM and ANQGSEA. CDR3 length: 11 amino acids.

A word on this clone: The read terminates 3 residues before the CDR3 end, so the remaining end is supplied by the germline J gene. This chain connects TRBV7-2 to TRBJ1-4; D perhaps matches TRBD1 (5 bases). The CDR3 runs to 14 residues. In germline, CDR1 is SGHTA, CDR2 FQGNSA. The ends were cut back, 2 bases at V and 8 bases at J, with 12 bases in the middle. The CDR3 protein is CASSLTGVGEKLFF. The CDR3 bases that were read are TGTGCCAGCAGCTTAACGGGGGTGGGGGAAAAA. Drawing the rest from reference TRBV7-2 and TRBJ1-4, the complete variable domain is GAGVSQSPSNKVTEKGKDVELRCDPISGHTALYWYRQSLGQGLEFLIYFQGNSAPDKSGLPSDRFSAERTGGSVSTLTIQRTQQEDSAVYLCASSLTGVGEKLFFGSGTQLSVL.

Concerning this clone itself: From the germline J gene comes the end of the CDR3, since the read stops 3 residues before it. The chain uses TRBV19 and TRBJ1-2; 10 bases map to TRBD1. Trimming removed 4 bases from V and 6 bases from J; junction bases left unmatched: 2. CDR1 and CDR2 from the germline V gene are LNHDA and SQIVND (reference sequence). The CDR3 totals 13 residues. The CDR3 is CASSTTGGDGYTF. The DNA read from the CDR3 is TGTGCCAGTAGTACGACAGGGGGCGATGGC.

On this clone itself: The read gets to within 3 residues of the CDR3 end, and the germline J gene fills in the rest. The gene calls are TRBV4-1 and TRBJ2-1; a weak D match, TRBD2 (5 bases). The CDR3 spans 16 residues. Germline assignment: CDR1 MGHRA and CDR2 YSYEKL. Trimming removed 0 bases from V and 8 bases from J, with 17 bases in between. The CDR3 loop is CASSQDSPSLGDEQFF. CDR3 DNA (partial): TGCGCCAGCAGCCAAGACAGTCCTAGCCTTGGCGATGAG.

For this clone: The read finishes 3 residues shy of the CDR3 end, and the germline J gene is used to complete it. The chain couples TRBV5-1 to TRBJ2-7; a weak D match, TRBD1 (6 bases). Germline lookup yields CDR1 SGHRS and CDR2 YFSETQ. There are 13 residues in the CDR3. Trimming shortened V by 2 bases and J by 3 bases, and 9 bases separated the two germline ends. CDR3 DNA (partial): TGCGCCAGCAGCTTCGGGACAAACTACGAG. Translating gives CASSFGTNYE. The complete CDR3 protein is CASSFGTNYEQYF. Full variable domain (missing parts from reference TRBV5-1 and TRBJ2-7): KAGVTQTPRYLIKTRGQQVTLSCSPISGHRSVSWYQQTPGQGLQFLFEYFSETQRNKGNFPGRFSGRQFSNSRSEMNVSTLELGDSALYLCASSFGTNYEQYFGPGTRLTVT.

CDR3 DNA (partial): TGTGCCAGCAGTTTAGAAGGCAGGGAAACAGAGACC. It codes for CASSLEGRETET. The whole CDR3 sequence reads CASSLEGRETETQYF. V usage is TRBV27 and J usage is TRBJ2-5; D may be TRBD1 (5 bases). The read terminates 3 residues ahead of where the CDR3 ends, so the germline J gene completes it. The CDR3 loop spans 15 amino acids. CDR1 is MNHEY and CDR2 is SMNVEV in the germline V gene (reference sequence). Trimming shortened V by 2 bases and J by 4 bases, and 14 bases separated the two germline ends.

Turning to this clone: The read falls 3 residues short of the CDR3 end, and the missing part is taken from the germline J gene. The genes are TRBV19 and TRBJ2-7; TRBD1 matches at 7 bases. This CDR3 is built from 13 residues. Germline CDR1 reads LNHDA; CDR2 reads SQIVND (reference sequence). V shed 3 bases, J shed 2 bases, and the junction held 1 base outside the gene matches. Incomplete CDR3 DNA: TGTGCCAGTAGTATGACAGGGACCTACGAG. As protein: CASSMTGTYE. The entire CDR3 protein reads CASSMTGTYEQYF. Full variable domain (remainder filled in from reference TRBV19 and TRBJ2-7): DGGITQSPKYLFRKEGQNVTLSCEQNLNHDAMYWYRQDPGQGLRLIYYSQIVNDFQKGDIAEGYSVSREKKESFPLTVTSAQKNPTAFYLCASSMTGTYEQYFGPGTRLTVT.

This CDR3 is CASRRTGRTNEKLFF. CDR3 DNA, as far as it was read: TGTGCCAGCAGGCGAACAGGGCGCACTAATGAAAAG. V gene TRBV2 combines with J gene TRBJ2-2; tentative D call: TRBD1 (6 bases). The read comes to an end 3 residues before the CDR3 does, leaving the germline J gene to fill in the end. This CDR3 comprises 15 residues. Germline values: CDR1 SNHLY, CDR2 FYNNEI.

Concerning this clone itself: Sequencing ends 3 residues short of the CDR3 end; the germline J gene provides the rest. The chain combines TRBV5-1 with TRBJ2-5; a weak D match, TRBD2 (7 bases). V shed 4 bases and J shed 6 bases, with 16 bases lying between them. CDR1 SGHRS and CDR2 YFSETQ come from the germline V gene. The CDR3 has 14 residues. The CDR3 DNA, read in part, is TGCGCCAGCAGCCCCGAGGGGAGGGGGAAGACC. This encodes CASSPEGRGKT. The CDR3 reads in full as CASSPEGRGKTQYF.

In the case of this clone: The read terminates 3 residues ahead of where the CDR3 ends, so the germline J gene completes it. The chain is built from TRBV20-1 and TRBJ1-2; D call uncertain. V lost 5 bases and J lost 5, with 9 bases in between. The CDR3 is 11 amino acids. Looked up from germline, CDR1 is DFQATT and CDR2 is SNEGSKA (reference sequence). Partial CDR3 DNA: TGCAGTGCTCCCGCGTCGTATGGC. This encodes CSAPASYG. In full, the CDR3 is CSAPASYGYTF.

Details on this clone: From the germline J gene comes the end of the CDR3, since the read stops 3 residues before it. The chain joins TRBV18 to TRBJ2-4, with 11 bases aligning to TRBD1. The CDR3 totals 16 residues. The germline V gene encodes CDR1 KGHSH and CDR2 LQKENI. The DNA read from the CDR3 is TGTGCCAGCTCATCTGAACAATCGGGACAGGGGGGTGGT. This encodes CASSSEQSGQGGG. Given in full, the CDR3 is CASSSEQSGQGGGQYF.